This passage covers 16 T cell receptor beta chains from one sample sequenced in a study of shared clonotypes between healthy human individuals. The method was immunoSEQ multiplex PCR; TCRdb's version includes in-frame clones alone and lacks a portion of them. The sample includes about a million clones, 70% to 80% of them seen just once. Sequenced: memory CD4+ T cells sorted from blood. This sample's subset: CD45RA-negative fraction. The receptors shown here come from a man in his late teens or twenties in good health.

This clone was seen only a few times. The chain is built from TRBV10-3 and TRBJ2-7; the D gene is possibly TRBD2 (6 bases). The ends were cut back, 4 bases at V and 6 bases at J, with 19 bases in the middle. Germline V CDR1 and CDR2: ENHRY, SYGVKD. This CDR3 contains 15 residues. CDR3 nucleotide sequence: TGTGCCATCAGTGCGGCCCTGACTAGTTGGGGCGAGCAGTACTTC. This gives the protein CAISAALTSWGEQYF.

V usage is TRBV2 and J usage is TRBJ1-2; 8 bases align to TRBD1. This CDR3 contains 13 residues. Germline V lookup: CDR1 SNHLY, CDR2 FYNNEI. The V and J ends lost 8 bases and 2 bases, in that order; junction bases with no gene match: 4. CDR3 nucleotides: TGTGCCAGCTCGGGACAGGCGAACTATGGCTACACCTTC. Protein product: CASSGQANYGYTF.

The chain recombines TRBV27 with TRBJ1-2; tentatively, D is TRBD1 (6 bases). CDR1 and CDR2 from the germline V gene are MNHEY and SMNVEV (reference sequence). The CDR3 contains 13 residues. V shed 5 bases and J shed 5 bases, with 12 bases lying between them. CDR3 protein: CASSAPQGYGYTF. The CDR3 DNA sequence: TGTGCCAGCAGTGCACCCCAGGGGTATGGCTACACCTTC.

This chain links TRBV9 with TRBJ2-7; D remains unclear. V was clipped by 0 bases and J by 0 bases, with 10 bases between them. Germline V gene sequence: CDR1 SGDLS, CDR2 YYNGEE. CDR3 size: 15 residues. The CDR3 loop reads CASSVDQDSSYEQYF. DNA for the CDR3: TGTGCCAGCAGCGTAGATCAGGATAGCTCCTACGAGCAGTACTTC.

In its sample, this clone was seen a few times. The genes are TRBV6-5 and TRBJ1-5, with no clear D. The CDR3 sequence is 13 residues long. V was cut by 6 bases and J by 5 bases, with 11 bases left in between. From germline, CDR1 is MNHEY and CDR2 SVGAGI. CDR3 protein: CASRESPYQPQHF. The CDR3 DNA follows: TGTGCCAGCAGGGAATCCCCCTATCAGCCCCAGCATTTT.

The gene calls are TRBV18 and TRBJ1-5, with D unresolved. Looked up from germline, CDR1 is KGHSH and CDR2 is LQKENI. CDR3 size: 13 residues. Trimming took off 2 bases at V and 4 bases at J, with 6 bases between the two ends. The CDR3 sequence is CASSPGANQPQHF. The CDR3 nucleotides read TGTGCCAGCTCACCAGGAGCTAATCAGCCCCAGCATTTT.

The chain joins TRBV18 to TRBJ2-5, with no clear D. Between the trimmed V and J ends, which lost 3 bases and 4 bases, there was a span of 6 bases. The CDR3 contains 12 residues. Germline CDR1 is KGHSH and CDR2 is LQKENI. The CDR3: CASSPASETQYF. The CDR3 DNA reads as TGTGCCAGCTCACCGGCCTCAGAGACCCAGTACTTC.

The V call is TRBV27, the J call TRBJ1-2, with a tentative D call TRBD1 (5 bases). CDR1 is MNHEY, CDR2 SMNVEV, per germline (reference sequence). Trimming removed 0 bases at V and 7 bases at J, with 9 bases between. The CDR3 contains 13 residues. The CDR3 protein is CASSLSKGSGYTF. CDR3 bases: TGTGCCAGCAGTTTATCGAAGGGGTCTGGCTACACCTTC.

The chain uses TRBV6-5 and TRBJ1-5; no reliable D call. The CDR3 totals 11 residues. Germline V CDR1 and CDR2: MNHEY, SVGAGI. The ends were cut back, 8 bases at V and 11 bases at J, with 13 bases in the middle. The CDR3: CASDEAPSQHF. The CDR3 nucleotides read TGTGCCAGCGACGAGGCCCCGTCCCAGCATTTT.

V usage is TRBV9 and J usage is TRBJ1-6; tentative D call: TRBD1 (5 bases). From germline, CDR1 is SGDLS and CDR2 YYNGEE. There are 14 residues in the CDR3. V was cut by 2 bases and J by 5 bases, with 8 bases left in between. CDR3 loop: CASSVRGDNSPLHF. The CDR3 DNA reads TGTGCCAGCAGCGTTAGGGGCGATAATTCACCCCTCCACTTT. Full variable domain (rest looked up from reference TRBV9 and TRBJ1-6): DSGVTQTPKHLITATGQRVTLRCSPRSGDLSVYWYQQSLDQGLQFLIQYYNGEERAKGNILERFSAQQFPDLHSELNLSSLELGDSALYFCASSVRGDNSPLHFGNGTRLTVT.

The CDR3 DNA follows: TGTGCCAGCAGTTTATATGGTCAGCCCCAGCATTTT. Translating it yields CASSLYGQPQHF. This chain connects TRBV27 to TRBJ1-5; D is ambiguous. The germline V gene encodes CDR1 MNHEY and CDR2 SMNVEV (reference sequence). The CDR3 has 12 residues. V lost 1 base to trimming and J lost 6 bases, with 4 bases between them.

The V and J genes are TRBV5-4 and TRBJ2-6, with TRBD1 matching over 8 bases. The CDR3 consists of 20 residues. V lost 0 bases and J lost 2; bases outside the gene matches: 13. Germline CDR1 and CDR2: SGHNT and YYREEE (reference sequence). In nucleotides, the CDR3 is TGTGCCAGCAGCTTGGTCGGTAGTGGACAGGGAAGAGCTGGGGCCAACGTCCTGACTTTC. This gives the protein CASSLVGSGQGRAGANVLTF.

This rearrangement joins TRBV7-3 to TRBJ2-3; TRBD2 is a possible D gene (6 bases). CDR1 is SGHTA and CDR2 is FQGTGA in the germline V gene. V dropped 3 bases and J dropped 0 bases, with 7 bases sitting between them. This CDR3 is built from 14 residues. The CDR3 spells CASSFGTSTDTQYF. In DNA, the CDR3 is TGTGCCAGCAGCTTCGGGACTAGCACAGATACGCAGTATTTT.

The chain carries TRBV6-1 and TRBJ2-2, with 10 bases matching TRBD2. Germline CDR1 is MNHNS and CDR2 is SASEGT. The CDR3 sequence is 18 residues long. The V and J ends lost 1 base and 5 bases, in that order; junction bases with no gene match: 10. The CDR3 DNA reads TGTGCCAGCAGTGAAGTAAAGGGACTAGCGTTTAGTACCGGGGAGCTGTTTTTT. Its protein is CASSEVKGLAFSTGELFF.

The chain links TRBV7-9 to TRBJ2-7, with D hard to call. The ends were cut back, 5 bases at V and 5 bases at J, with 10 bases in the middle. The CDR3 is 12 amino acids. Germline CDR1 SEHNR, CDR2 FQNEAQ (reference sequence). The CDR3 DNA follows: TGTGCCAGCAGCCGACTCGTGGACGAGCAGTACTTC. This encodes CASSRLVDEQYF. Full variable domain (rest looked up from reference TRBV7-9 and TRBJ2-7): DTGVSQNPRHKITKRGQNVTFRCDPISEHNRLYWYRQTLGQGPEFLTYFQNEAQLEKSRLLSDRFSAERPKGSFSTLEIQRTEQGDSAMYLCASSRLVDEQYFGPGTRLTVT.

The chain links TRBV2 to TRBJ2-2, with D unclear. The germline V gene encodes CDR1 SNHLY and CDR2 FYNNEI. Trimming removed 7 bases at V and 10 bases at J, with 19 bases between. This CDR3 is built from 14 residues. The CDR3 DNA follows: TGTGCCAGCATACTCGGACGGGCCTCCCCGGAGCTGTTTTTT. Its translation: CASILGRASPELFF.